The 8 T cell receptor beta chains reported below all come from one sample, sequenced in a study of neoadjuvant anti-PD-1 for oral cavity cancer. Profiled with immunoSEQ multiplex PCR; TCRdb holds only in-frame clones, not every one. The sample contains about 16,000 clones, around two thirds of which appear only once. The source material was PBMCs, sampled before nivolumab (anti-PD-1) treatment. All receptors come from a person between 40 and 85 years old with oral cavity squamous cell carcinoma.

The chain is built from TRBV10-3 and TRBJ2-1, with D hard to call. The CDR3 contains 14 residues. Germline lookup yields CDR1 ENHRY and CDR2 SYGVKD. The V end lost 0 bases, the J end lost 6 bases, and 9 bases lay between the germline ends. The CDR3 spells CAISESLAGNEQFF. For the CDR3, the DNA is TGTGCCATCAGTGAGTCCTTAGCAGGCAATGAGCAGTTCTTC.

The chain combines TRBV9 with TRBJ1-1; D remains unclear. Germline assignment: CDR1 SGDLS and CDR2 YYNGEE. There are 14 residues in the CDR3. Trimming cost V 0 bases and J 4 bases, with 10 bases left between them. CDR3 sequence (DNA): TGTGCCAGCAGCGTAGTTGAGGTTTTCACTGAAGCTTTCTTT. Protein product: CASSVVEVFTEAFF. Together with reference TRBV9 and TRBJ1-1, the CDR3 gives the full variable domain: DSGVTQTPKHLITATGQRVTLRCSPRSGDLSVYWYQQSLDQGLQFLIQYYNGEERAKGNILERFSAQQFPDLHSELNLSSLELGDSALYFCASSVVEVFTEAFFGQGTRLTVV.

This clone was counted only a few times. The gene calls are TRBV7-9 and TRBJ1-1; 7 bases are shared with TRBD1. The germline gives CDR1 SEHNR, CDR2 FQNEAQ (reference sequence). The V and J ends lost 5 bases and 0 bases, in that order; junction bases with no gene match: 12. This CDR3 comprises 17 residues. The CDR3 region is CASSPAQGGVVNTEAFF. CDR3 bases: TGTGCCAGCAGCCCAGCTCAGGGGGGAGTTGTGAACACTGAAGCTTTCTTT.

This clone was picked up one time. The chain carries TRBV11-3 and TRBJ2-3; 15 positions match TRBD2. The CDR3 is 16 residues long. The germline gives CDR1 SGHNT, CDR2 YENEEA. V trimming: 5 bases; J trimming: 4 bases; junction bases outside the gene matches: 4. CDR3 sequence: CASSPGTSGRSDTQYF. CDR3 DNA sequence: TGTGCCAGCAGCCCGGGGACTAGCGGGAGGTCAGATACGCAGTATTTT.

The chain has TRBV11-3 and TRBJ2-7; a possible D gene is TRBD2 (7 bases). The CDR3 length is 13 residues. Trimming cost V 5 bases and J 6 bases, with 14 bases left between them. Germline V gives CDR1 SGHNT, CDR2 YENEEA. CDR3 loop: CASSAGGQGEQYF. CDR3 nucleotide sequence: TGTGCCAGCAGCGCCGGGGGGCAGGGCGAGCAGTACTTC.

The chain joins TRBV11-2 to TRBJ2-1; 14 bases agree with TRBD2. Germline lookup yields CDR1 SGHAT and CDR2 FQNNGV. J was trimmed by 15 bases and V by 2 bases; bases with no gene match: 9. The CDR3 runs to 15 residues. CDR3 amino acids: CASSLSRLAGGPPFF. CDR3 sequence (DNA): TGTGCCAGCAGCTTATCCCGACTAGCGGGAGGGCCACCGTTCTTC.

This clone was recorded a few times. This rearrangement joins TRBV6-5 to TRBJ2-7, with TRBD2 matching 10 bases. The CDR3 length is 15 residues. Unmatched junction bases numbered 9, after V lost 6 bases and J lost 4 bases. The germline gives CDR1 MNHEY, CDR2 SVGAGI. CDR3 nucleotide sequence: TGTGCCAGCAGGCCAGGACTAGCGGAACTGTACGAGCAGTACTTC. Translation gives CASRPGLAELYEQYF.

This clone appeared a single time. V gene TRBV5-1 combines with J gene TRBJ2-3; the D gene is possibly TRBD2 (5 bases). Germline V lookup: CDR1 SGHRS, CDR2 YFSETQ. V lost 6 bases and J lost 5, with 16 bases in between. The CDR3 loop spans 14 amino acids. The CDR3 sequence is CASTSGSVVDTQYF. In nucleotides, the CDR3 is TGCGCCAGCACTTCGGGTAGCGTTGTAGATACGCAGTATTTT.